This T cell receptor beta chain comes out of a study of T cells after yellow fever vaccination. Study-wide findings and caveats: Most primary-vaccination clones recurred post-booster (around 95% CD4, 85% to 90% CD8). A small share of clonotypes appeared in both CD4 and CD8 compartments.

The CDR3 has 13 residues. V lost 1 base to trimming and J lost 3 bases, with 7 bases between them. Germline loops: CDR1 MGHRA, CDR2 YSYEKL. This clonotype has at least ten counts. UMIs were added to TCR cDNA along with a universal primer site when it was made by 5'RACE template switching. MiXCR was run by TCRdb on the 5' RACE reads, yielding one entry per CDR3 protein. The sample shows about 85,000 distinct CDR3 sequences, 10% to 15% of them seen only once. The sample in question was CD8+ T cells not binding an NS4B(214-222) dextramer, sorted from PBMCs, obtained 20 to 25 days after the first yellow fever vaccination. The origin of this receptor is a man younger than 35 who received the YFV17D yellow fever vaccine. The rearrangement links TRBV4-1 to TRBJ2-7; D is uncertain. CDR3 residues: CASSQGLNYEQYF. The CDR3 nucleotides are TGCGCCAGCAGCCAAGGCCTGAACTACGAGCAGTACTTC.